A single sample gave rise to the 7 T cell receptor beta chains below, sequenced in a study of T cells in Graves' hyperthyroidism and ophthalmopathy. RNA transcripts gave rise to amplified TCR beta CDR3 regions. The HTBI primer set was used in a first-round RT-PCR of the TCR CDR3. In TCRdb, the multiplex PCR reads were re-called with MiXCR into one record per CDR3 protein. The profile shows 450,000 to 500,000 distinct CDR3 sequences, about 20% of them singletons. Source material: blood. Source of these receptors: a woman aged 70-85 years with Graves' ophthalmopathy.

This clonotype was recorded a few times. The chain links TRBV28 to TRBJ2-2; D unclear. The germline V gene has CDR1 MDHEN and CDR2 SYDVKM. There are 14 residues in the CDR3. With 7 bases removed from V and 3 bases from J, the gap between germline ends came to 12 bases. In DNA form, the CDR3 reads TGTGCCAGCATAGAGAGTGGGGACACCGGGGAGCTGTTTTTT. Protein product: CASIESGDTGELFF.

This clonotype was counted many times. The V and J genes are TRBV6-2 or TRBV6-3 and TRBJ2-5; D ambiguous. The CDR3 extends over 13 amino acids. CDR1 is MNHEY, CDR2 SVGEGT, per germline. V was shortened by 4 bases and J by 1 base, with 7 bases between the two germline ends. The CDR3 region is CASSSNLQETQYF. DNA for the CDR3: TGTGCCAGCAGTTCAAACCTCCAAGAGACCCAGTACTTC.

There are many counts of this clonotype. V gene TRBV12-3 or TRBV12-4 combines with J gene TRBJ2-1; 9 bases map to TRBD1. CDR3 size: 16 residues. V gave up 5 bases and J gave up 4 bases; unmatched junction bases: 9. CDR3 in DNA: TGTGCCAGCAGTCCGGGACAGGGTCTAAATTACAATGAGCAGTTCTTC. It translates to CASSPGQGLNYNEQFF.

This clonotype was detected a few times. The chain uses TRBV7-2 and TRBJ1-2; D remains unclear. Between the trimmed V and J ends, which lost 4 bases and 0 bases, there was a span of 6 bases. The CDR3 is 13 residues long. Germline V lookup: CDR1 SGHTA, CDR2 FQGNSA. The CDR3, as DNA: TGTGCCAGCAGCTCAACGGCTAACTATGGCTACACCTTC. Encoded protein: CASSSTANYGYTF.

This clonotype appeared many times. The J gene is TRBJ1-1, the V gene TRBV28; D perhaps matches TRBD1 (6 bases). The CDR3 extends over 13 amino acids. The V end lost 7 bases, the J end lost 1 base, and 10 bases lay between the germline ends. Germline-derived CDR1 and CDR2 are MDHEN and SYDVKM. DNA of the CDR3: TGTGCCAGCATTAAGACAGGGAACACTGAAGCTTTCTTT. Translation: CASIKTGNTEAFF.

This clonotype occurred many times. The V call is TRBV6-1, the J call TRBJ1-1, with D hard to call. The CDR3 contains 14 residues. Germline-derived CDR1 and CDR2 are MNHNS and SASEGT. V was clipped by 6 bases and J by 1 base, with 12 bases between them. CDR3 sequence (DNA): TGTGCCAGCAGAAGAAAGGACGGGAACACTGAAGCTTTCTTT. As protein: CASRRKDGNTEAFF.

The V gene is TRBV2, the J gene TRBJ2-1, with D possibly being TRBD2 (6 bases). Germline V gene data show CDR1 as SNHLY and CDR2 as FYNNEI. V lost 6 bases, J lost 0 bases, and 15 bases lay in between. The CDR3 extends over 16 amino acids. Here the CDR3 reads CASRTSAGISYNEQFF. CDR3 DNA: TGTGCCAGCAGGACCAGCGCGGGAATCTCCTACAATGAGCAGTTCTTC.